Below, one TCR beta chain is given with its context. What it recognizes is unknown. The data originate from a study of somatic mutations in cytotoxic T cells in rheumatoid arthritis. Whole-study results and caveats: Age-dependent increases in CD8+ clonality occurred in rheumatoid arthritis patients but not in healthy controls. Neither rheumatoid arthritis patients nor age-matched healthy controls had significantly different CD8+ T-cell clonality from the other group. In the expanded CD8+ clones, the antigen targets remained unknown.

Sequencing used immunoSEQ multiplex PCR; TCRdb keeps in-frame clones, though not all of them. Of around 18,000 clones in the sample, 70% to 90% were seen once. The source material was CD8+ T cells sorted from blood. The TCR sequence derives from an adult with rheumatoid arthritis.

The CDR3 sequence: CASSLVGTDYGYTF. The CDR3 region has the DNA TGTGCCAGCAGCTTAGTGGGGACAGACTATGGCTACACCTTC. V usage is TRBV7-9 and J usage is TRBJ1-2; the match to TRBD1 covers 7 bases. Germline loops: CDR1 SEHNR, CDR2 FQNEAQ (reference sequence). The CDR3 consists of 14 residues. V shed 1 base, J shed 3 bases, and the junction held 2 bases outside the gene matches.